This TCR beta chain came from a study of glioma-infiltrating T cells. Study-wide background: Some 1 million peripheral T cells were targeted at roughly 4.5- to 10-fold coverage. Study-wide results and limits: Signature shared blood CDR3 motifs were enriched in low-divergence and depleted in high-divergence patients. Non-neoplastic patients had below-expected tissue-blood divergence, while all gliomas exceeded expectation.

Points on this clonotype: What it recognizes is unknown. A much larger clonotype is one base distant, so this may be a read error.

Using RNA template, CDR3s of TCR alpha and beta were amplified with iRepertoire arm-PCR. TCRdb re-called the multiplex PCR reads with MiXCR, one entry per CDR3 protein. The data show about 380,000 distinct CDR3 sequences, 41% seen once. Germline CDR1 and CDR2: MNHEY and SMNVEV (reference sequence). This CDR3 contains 16 residues. The sequencing sample was made of glioma tissue, nonneoplastic brain tissue, or PBMCs (not recorded which). V gene TRBV27 combines with J gene TRBJ2-2, with D unclear. The clonotype originates from a human donor with low-grade glioma or glioblastoma, undergoing nonglioma brain surgery, or in good health (not recorded which). Here the CDR3 reads CDSSLLTFGDTGELFF. CDR3 in DNA: TGTGACAGCAGTTTATTGACATTTGGCGACACCGGGGAGCTGTTTTTT.